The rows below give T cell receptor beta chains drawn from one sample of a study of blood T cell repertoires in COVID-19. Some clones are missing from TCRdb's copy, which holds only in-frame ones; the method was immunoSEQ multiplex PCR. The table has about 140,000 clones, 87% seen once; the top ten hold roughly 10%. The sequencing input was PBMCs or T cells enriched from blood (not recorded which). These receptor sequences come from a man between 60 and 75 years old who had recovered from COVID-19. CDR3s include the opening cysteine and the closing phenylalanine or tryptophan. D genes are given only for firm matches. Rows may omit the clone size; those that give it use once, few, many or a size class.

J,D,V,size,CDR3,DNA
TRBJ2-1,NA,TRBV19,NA,CASSIDRVRGSINEQFF,TGTGCCAGTAGTATAGATCGGGTCAGGGGAAGCATCAATGAGCAGTTCTTC
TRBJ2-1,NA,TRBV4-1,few,CASSLGSSYNEQFF,TGCGCCAGCAGCCTAGGGAGCTCCTACAATGAGCAGTTCTTC
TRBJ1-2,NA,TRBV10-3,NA,CAIRTAGQSSYGYTF,TGTGCCATCAGAACTGCCGGACAGAGCAGCTATGGCTACACCTTC
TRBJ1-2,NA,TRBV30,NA,CAWSVRSGYTF,TGTGCCTGGAGTGTGCGGTCCGGCTACACCTTC
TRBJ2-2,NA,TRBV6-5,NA,CASTEIGSTGELFF,TGTGCCAGCACCGAGATAGGGAGCACCGGGGAGCTGTTTTTT
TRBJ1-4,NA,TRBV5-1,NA,CASSLGNDEKLFF,TGCGCCAGCAGCCTCGGGAACGATGAAAAACTGTTTTTT
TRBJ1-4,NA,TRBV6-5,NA,CASTRGGANEKLFF,TGTGCCAGCACGAGGGGGGGCGCTAATGAAAAACTGTTTTTT
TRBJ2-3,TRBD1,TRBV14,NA,CASSQGTGLNTDTQYF,TGTGCCAGCAGCCAGGGGACAGGGCTTAACACAGATACGCAGTATTTT
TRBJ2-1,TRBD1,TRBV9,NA,CASSVEGTGWYNEQFF,TGTGCCAGCAGCGTAGAGGGGACAGGGTGGTACAATGAGCAGTTCTTC
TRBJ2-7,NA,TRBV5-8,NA,CASTVRGVRMYEQYF,TGTGCCAGCACCGTACGGGGAGTAAGGATGTACGAGCAGTACTTC
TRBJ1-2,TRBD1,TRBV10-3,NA,CAIKTGQGLANYGYTF,TGTGCCATCAAGACCGGACAGGGGCTAGCTAACTATGGCTACACCTTC
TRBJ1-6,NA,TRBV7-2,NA,CASSPGPYNSPLHF,TGTGCCAGCAGCCCAGGTCCCTATAATTCACCCCTCCACTTT
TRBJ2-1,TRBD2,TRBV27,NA,CASSSTSGGYNEQFF,TGTGCCAGCAGTTCCACTAGCGGGGGCTACAATGAGCAGTTCTTC
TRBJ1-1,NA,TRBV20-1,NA,CSARPGTEAFF,TGCAGTGCTAGACCGGGCACTGAAGCTTTCTTT
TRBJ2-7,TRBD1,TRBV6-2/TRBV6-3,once,CASSKLNRGTEQYF,TGTGCCAGCAGCAAGCTCAACAGGGGGACCGAGCAGTACTTC
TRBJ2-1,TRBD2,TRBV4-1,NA,CASSQDVSGSLNNEQFF,TGCGCCAGCAGCCAAGATGTTAGCGGGAGCCTCAACAATGAGCAGTTCTTC
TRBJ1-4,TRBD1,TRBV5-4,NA,CASSFGTENEKLFF,TGTGCCAGCAGCTTCGGGACAGAAAATGAAAAACTGTTTTTT
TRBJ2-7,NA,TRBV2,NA,CASSNLGTYEQYF,TGTGCCAGCAGTAACCTAGGAACCTACGAGCAGTACTTC
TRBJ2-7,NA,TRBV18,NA,CASSPSQDEQYF,TGTGCCAGCTCACCAAGCCAGGACGAGCAGTACTTC
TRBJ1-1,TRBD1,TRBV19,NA,CASAQGRTNTEAFF,TGTGCCAGCGCACAGGGGAGGACGAACACTGAAGCTTTCTTT
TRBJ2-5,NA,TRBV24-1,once,CATSDPGQETQYF,TGTGCCACCAGTGATCCAGGCCAAGAGACCCAGTACTTC
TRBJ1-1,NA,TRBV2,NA,CASRTARSDTEAFF,TGTGCCAGCAGGACAGCCCGCTCGGACACTGAAGCTTTCTTT
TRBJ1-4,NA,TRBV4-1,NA,CASSPGPRGEKLFF,TGCGCCAGCAGCCCCGGACCGAGAGGGGAAAAACTGTTTTTT
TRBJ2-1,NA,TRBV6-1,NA,CASSEFLNDREQFF,TGTGCCAGCAGTGAATTTTTGAATGACAGGGAGCAGTTCTTC
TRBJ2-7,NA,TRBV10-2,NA,CATVAGASEQYF,TGCGCCACCGTGGCGGGGGCTTCCGAGCAGTACTTC
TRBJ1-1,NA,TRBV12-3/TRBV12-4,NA,CASSRTNTEAFF,TGTGCCAGCAGCAGAACGAACACTGAAGCTTTCTTT
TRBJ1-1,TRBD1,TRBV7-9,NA,CASSRQGDYMNTEAFF,TGTGCCAGCAGTCGACAGGGAGATTACATGAACACTGAAGCTTTCTTT
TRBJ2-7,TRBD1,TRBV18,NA,CASSLGDRYEQYF,TGTGCCAGCTCACTCGGGGACAGATACGAGCAGTACTTC
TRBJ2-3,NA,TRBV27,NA,CASTPQGGGTDTQYF,TGTGCCAGCACTCCCCAAGGGGGGGGCACAGATACGCAGTATTTT
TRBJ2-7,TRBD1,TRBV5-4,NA,CASSLRTGVTYEQYF,TGTGCCAGCAGCCTAAGGACAGGGGTTACCTACGAGCAGTACTTC
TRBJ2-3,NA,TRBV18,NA,CASSPSRLDTQYF,TGTGCCAGCTCCCCCTCGAGACTTGATACGCAGTATTTT
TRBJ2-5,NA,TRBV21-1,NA,CASSEGCLSGETQYF,TGTGCCAGCAGCGAAGGGTGCCTCTCAGGGGAGACCCAGTACTTC
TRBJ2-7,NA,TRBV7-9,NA,CASSSLGGKSSYEQYF,TGTGCCAGCAGCTCCCTGGGAGGCAAGAGCTCCTACGAGCAGTACTTC
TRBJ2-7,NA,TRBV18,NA,CASSPIRGNSGEQYF,TGTGCCAGCTCACCAATTAGGGGGAATTCGGGCGAGCAGTACTTC
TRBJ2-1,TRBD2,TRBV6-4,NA,CASSVEAGTNNEQFF,TGTGCCAGCAGTGTTGAGGCGGGGACTAACAATGAGCAGTTCTTC
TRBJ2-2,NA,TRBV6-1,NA,CASSEPGQFSPGELFF,TGTGCCAGCAGTGAGCCCGGACAGTTTTCACCCGGGGAGCTGTTTTTT
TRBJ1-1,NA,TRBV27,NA,CASARWDMNTEAFF,TGTGCCAGCGCTCGATGGGACATGAACACTGAAGCTTTCTTT
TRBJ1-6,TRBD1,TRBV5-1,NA,CASSLRTGGSPLHF,TGCGCCAGCAGCCTGAGGACAGGGGGTTCACCCCTCCACTTT
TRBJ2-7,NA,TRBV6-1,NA,CASSDAGKYEQYF,TGTGCCAGCAGTGATGCGGGAAAATACGAGCAGTACTTC
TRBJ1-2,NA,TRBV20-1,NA,CSAKRDYGYTF,TGCAGTGCTAAGAGAGACTATGGCTACACCTTC
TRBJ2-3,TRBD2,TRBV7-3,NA,CASSLKGLTDTQYF,TGTGCCAGCAGCTTAAAGGGACTAACAGATACGCAGTATTTT
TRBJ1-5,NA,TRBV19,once,CASSPVPGNQPQHF,TGTGCCAGTAGTCCCGTCCCTGGCAATCAGCCCCAGCATTTT
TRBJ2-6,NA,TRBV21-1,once,CARWQGISSGANVLTF,TGTGCCAGGTGGCAGGGGATATCTTCTGGGGCCAACGTCCTGACTTTC
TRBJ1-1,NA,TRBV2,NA,CASQGVNTEAFF,TGTGCCTCCCAGGGCGTGAACACTGAAGCTTTCTTT
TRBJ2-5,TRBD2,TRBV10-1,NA,CASSSGRGETQYF,TGCGCCAGCTCTAGCGGGAGGGGAGAGACCCAGTACTTC
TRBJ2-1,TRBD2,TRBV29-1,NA,CSVNQPGLAGEGQFF,TGCAGCGTTAACCAACCGGGACTAGCGGGAGAGGGGCAGTTCTTC